These 32 T cell receptor beta chains came from one sample sequenced in a study of identical twins. TCRdb re-called the 5' RACE reads through MiXCR, storing one row per CDR3 protein. The table includes more than 350,000 distinct CDR3 sequences, approximately 8.7% detected once. The sample was naive T cells sorted from blood. The source is a woman aged 45-65 years in good health.

There are a few counts of this clonotype. The chain carries TRBV29-1 and TRBJ2-1; D possibly corresponds to TRBD2 (6 bases). Germline CDR1 and CDR2: SQVTM and ANQGSEA. There are 14 residues in the CDR3. V was pared by 1 base and J by 6 bases, with 13 bases between. The CDR3 DNA reads TGCAGCGTTGAAGGTGGACTATTCCGCAATGAGCAGTTCTTC. Translated, it gives CSVEGGLFRNEQFF.

The CDR3 nucleotides read TGTGCCAGCAACGACTACGAGCAGTACGTC. It encodes CASNDYEQYV. V and J are TRBV21-1 and TRBJ2-7. TRBV21-1 is listed as a pseudogene. This CDR3 has 10 residues.

The chain employs TRBV7-9 and TRBJ1-2; D remains unclear. The CDR3 totals 12 residues. The V gene's germline CDR1 is SEHNR and CDR2 FQNEAQ (reference sequence). V was trimmed by 2 bases and J by 3 bases, leaving 4 bases between them. In nucleotides, the CDR3 is TGTGCCAGCAGCTTAAACGACTATGGCTACACCTTC. Translated, it gives CASSLNDYGYTF.

This clonotype showed up many times. The chain is built from TRBV11-3 and TRBJ2-2; the D gene is possibly TRBD2 (5 bases). The V and J ends lost 7 bases and 7 bases respectively, with 16 bases between them. Germline CDR1 and CDR2: SGHNT and YENEEA. The CDR3 sequence is 14 residues long. The DNA of the CDR3 is TGTGCCAGCAAATCACCCGGGGTGTTCGGGGAGCTGTTTTTT. Translation: CASKSPGVFGELFF.

This clonotype appeared a few times. This chain joins TRBV3-1 and TRBJ2-1; 14 positions agree with TRBD2. The CDR3 is 15 residues long. Germline lookup yields CDR1 LGHDT and CDR2 YNNKEL (reference sequence). Germline trimming cut 8 bases from V and 7 bases from J; bases unmatched to any gene: 7. CDR3 DNA: TGTGCCAGCGCCGGGACTAGCGGGAGTTGGAATGAGCAGTTCTTC. Residues: CASAGTSGSWNEQFF.

This clonotype was observed a few times. This sequence joins TRBV4-1 and TRBJ1-4; D perhaps matches TRBD1 (6 bases). V dropped 0 bases and J dropped 10 bases, with 18 bases sitting between them. This CDR3 has 16 amino acids. Per germline, CDR1 MGHRA and CDR2 YSYEKL. Here the CDR3 reads CASSQDKRGTSRKLFF. The DNA of the CDR3 is TGCGCCAGCAGCCAAGATAAAAGGGGGACTTCCAGAAAACTGTTTTTT.

This clonotype turned up a few times. V is TRBV5-5 and J is TRBJ2-2, with D unclear. The V and J ends lost 4 bases and 2 bases respectively, with 6 bases between them. The CDR3 runs to 13 residues. Germline values: CDR1 SGHKS, CDR2 YYEKEE (reference sequence). CDR3 nucleotide sequence: TGTGCCAGCAGCATTGGAAACACCGGGGAGCTGTTTTTT. It yields the protein CASSIGNTGELFF.

The J gene is TRBJ2-2, the V gene TRBV9, with D uncertain. V shed 0 bases and J shed 3 bases, with 12 bases lying between them. The germline V gene has CDR1 SGDLS and CDR2 YYNGEE. This CDR3 is 16 amino acids long. In nucleotides, the CDR3 is TGTGCCAGCAGCGTAGATGGAGCCTCCCACACCGGGGAGCTGTTTTTT. This translates into CASSVDGASHTGELFF.

The chain recombines TRBV5-6 with TRBJ2-7; perhaps TRBD1 as D (6 bases). Trimming removed 0 bases from V and 5 bases from J, with 12 bases in between. Germline V gene lookup returns CDR1 SGHDT and CDR2 YYEEEE. The CDR3 has 14 residues. CDR3 region: CASSLEFRGNEQYV. CDR3 DNA sequence: TGTGCCAGCAGCTTGGAATTCAGGGGAAACGAGCAGTACGTC.

This clonotype was counted at least ten times. This sequence joins TRBV4-1 and TRBJ2-6; 11 nucleotides align to TRBD1. Germline trimming cut 4 bases from V and 0 bases from J; bases unmatched to any gene: 2. Germline V gene lookup returns CDR1 MGHRA and CDR2 YSYEKL. The CDR3 covers 17 residues. CDR3 nucleotides: TGCGCCAGCAGCCTTGGGACAGGGGGCTCTGGGGCCAACGTCCTGACTTTC. Encoded protein: CASSLGTGGSGANVLTF.

The CDR3 nucleotides are TGTGCCACCAGTGATTTGGGGTATGATACGCAGTATTTT. Protein sequence: CATSDLGYDTQYF. The J gene is TRBJ2-3, the V gene TRBV24-1, with D unresolved. Per germline, CDR1 KGHDR and CDR2 SFDVKD. The CDR3 sequence is 13 residues long. The V and J ends lost 0 bases and 6 bases respectively, with 6 bases between them.

This clonotype was recorded at least ten times. The V call is TRBV18, the J call TRBJ2-3; weak D call: TRBD1 (5 bases). CDR3 size: 13 residues. Per the germline V gene, CDR1 is KGHSH and CDR2 is LQKENI. V shed 4 bases and J shed 5 bases, with 10 bases lying between them. In nucleotides, the CDR3 is TGTGCCAGCTCACAGGGCAGGGAAGATACGCAGTATTTT. Translating gives CASSQGREDTQYF.

The chain has TRBV25-1 and TRBJ1-1; the D is unclear. V was trimmed by 3 bases and J by 1 base, leaving 9 bases between them. Germline-derived CDR1 and CDR2 are MGHDK and SYGVNS. This CDR3 is built from 14 residues. The CDR3 sequence is CASSEISGNTEAFF. CDR3 bases: TGTGCCAGCAGTGAGATTTCGGGGAACACTGAAGCTTTCTTT. Full variable domain (outside the CDR3, taken from reference TRBV25-1 and TRBJ1-1): EADIYQTPRYLVIGTGKKITLECSQTMGHDKMYWYQQDPGMELHLIHYSYGVNSTEKGDLSSESTVSRIRTEHFPLTLESARPSHTSQYLCASSEISGNTEAFFGQGTRLTVV.

The V call is TRBV6-1, the J call TRBJ2-7; a possible D gene is TRBD2 (7 bases). The germline gives CDR1 MNHNS, CDR2 SASEGT. The CDR3 covers 14 residues. Trimming removed 1 base at V and 4 bases at J, with 11 bases between. CDR3 sequence: CASSEVEGGYEQYF. DNA of the CDR3: TGTGCCAGCAGTGAAGTAGAGGGGGGGTACGAGCAGTACTTC.

V is TRBV12-3 or TRBV12-4 and J is TRBJ2-2; a possible D gene is TRBD1 (5 bases). V lost 4 bases and J lost 6, with 21 bases in between. The CDR3 has 17 amino acids. CDR3 sequence reads: CASSSLFQGALAGELFF. The CDR3 nucleotides read TGTGCCAGCAGTTCCCTCTTCCAAGGGGCGTTGGCCGGGGAGCTGTTTTTT.

This clonotype has a handful of counts. The rearrangement links TRBV24-1 to TRBJ1-2; no firm D call. The length of the CDR3 is 13 residues. V lost 3 bases and J lost 0, with 4 bases in between. Looked up from germline, CDR1 is KGHDR and CDR2 is SFDVKD. Written as DNA, the CDR3 is TGTGCCACCAGTGATACGGCTAACTATGGCTACACCTTC. Its protein is CATSDTANYGYTF.

This clonotype has just a few counts. This chain uses TRBV19 with TRBJ2-5; D ambiguous. Deletions cut 1 base from V and 0 bases from J, with 3 bases between. Germline V gene sequence: CDR1 LNHDA, CDR2 SQIVND (reference sequence). The CDR3 totals 13 residues. The CDR3 sequence: CASSIGYQETQYF. The CDR3 nucleotides read TGTGCCAGTAGTATAGGGTACCAAGAGACCCAGTACTTC.

Many counts were recorded for this clonotype. The chain couples TRBV24-1 to TRBJ2-1; 8 bases align to TRBD2. Trimming cost V 0 bases and J 2 bases; bases outside gene matches: 2. This CDR3 has 16 amino acids. Germline loops: CDR1 KGHDR, CDR2 SFDVKD. Here the CDR3 reads CATSDLVAGPYNEQFF. CDR3 nucleotides: TGTGCCACCAGTGATTTGGTAGCGGGACCCTACAATGAGCAGTTCTTC.

This clonotype has more than one count but fewer than ten. V usage is TRBV6-6 and J usage is TRBJ2-5; D gene ambiguous. The V end was cut by 0 bases, the J end by 2 bases, with 10 bases between. The CDR3 consists of 15 residues. From germline, CDR1 is MNHNY and CDR2 SVGAGI (reference sequence). CDR3 nucleotide sequence: TGTGCCAGCAGTTACTCGAAGGCAGGACAAGAGACCCAGTACTTC. This gives the protein CASSYSKAGQETQYF.

The chain uses TRBV19 and TRBJ2-7; no clear D. The CDR3 loop spans 14 amino acids. The V gene's germline CDR1 is LNHDA and CDR2 SQIVND (reference sequence). Trimming cost V 1 base and J 2 bases, with 9 bases left between them. CDR3: CASSIARGPYEQYF. The CDR3 nucleotides read TGTGCCAGTAGTATAGCACGCGGACCCTACGAGCAGTACTTC.

The chain combines TRBV5-6 with TRBJ2-5, with 7 positions matching TRBD1. V trimming: 3 bases; J trimming: 2 bases; junction bases outside the gene matches: 10. This CDR3 has 16 residues. Germline CDR1 is SGHDT and CDR2 is YYEEEE. The CDR3 spells CASSSERGLGQETQYF. The CDR3 DNA reads as TGTGCCAGCAGCTCCGAGAGGGGGCTAGGACAAGAGACCCAGTACTTC.

This clonotype was counted between two and nine times. The rearrangement joins TRBV3-1 to TRBJ2-7; possible D gene TRBD1, 6 bases. Germline CDR1 LGHDT, CDR2 YNNKEL (reference sequence). The V and J ends lost 4 bases and 0 bases respectively, with 19 bases between them. The CDR3 extends over 17 amino acids. For the CDR3, the DNA is TGTGCCAGCAGCCTTGGACCCCCCCAGGGGAGCTCCTACGAGCAGTACGTC. Translation gives CASSLGPPQGSSYEQYV.

This clonotype turned up a few times. The J gene is TRBJ2-3, the V gene TRBV6-6; D remains ambiguous. The V end lost 3 bases, the J end lost 0 bases, and 4 bases lay between the germline ends. The CDR3 contains 13 residues. Germline loops: CDR1 MNHNY, CDR2 SVGAGI (reference sequence). The chain's CDR3 is CASSYLSTDTQYF. The DNA for the CDR3 is TGTGCCAGCAGTTATCTCAGCACAGATACGCAGTATTTT.

This clonotype came up many times. The chain couples TRBV5-1 to TRBJ2-1; perhaps TRBD2 as D (5 bases). Germline assignment: CDR1 SGHRS and CDR2 YFSETQ. The CDR3 extends over 12 amino acids. V lost 2 bases, J lost 8 bases, and 8 bases lay in between. The CDR3 reads CASSFGSDEQFF. The CDR3 DNA sequence: TGCGCCAGCAGCTTTGGGAGCGATGAGCAGTTCTTC.

This clonotype is a singleton in its sample. J is TRBJ2-1 and V is TRBV9; unclear D gene. This CDR3 has 15 residues. Germline V gives CDR1 SGDLS, CDR2 YYNGEE. V lost 4 bases and J 0 bases, leaving 11 bases between the germline ends. CDR3 sequence reads: CASSPHLSSYNEQFF. The CDR3 coding sequence is TGTGCCAGCAGCCCCCACCTGAGCTCCTACAATGAGCAGTTCTTC.

Concerning this clonotype: A much bigger clone sits one base away, suggesting this may be a read error. V is TRBV5-1 and J is TRBJ2-3; 9 nucleotides align to TRBD2. CDR3 length: 15 amino acids. Germline V CDR1 and CDR2: SGHRS, YFSETQ. The CDR3 bases are TGCGCCAGCAGCACCACCGGGACTAGCACATATACGCAGTATTTT. It codes for CASSTTGTSTYTQYF.

The genes are TRBV12-3 or TRBV12-4 and TRBJ1-3; D is uncertain. The CDR3 has 15 amino acids. V gave up 3 bases and J gave up 0 bases, with 9 bases separating them. CDR3 amino acids: CASSFIPSSGNTIYF. The CDR3 DNA reads as TGTGCCAGCAGTTTTATCCCGAGCTCTGGAAACACCATATATTTT.

The table lists this clonotype with many counts. The V gene is TRBV6-2 or TRBV6-3, the J gene TRBJ2-1; possibly TRBD1 or TRBD2 for D (5 bases each). The CDR3 sequence is 14 residues long. V shed 6 bases and J shed 2 bases, with 11 bases lying between them. Germline CDR1 is MNHEY and CDR2 is SVGEGT. CDR3 loop: CASRGDRTYNEQFF. The CDR3 coding sequence is TGTGCCAGCAGGGGGGACCGCACCTACAATGAGCAGTTCTTC.

The chain links TRBV7-8 to TRBJ1-2; no clear D. Trimming left V 4 bases short and J 4 bases short, with 7 bases between. The CDR3 is 12 amino acids. The V gene's germline CDR1 is SGHVS and CDR2 FQNEAQ. The CDR3 nucleotides read TGTGCCAGCAGCTCCCTCCGCTATGGCTACACCTTC. As protein: CASSSLRYGYTF.

This clonotype was seen a few times. The chain is built from TRBV12-3 or TRBV12-4 and TRBJ1-5; weak D call: TRBD1 (6 bases). The ends were cut back, 3 bases at V and 6 bases at J, with 12 bases in the middle. The CDR3 totals 14 residues. The CDR3 is CASSLSGGAQPQHF. Here the CDR3 DNA reads TGTGCCAGCAGTTTGAGTGGGGGGGCTCAGCCCCAGCATTTT.

The table lists this clonotype with many counts. The V and J genes are TRBV7-6 and TRBJ2-3, with a weak D call TRBD2 (6 bases). The V end was cut by 5 bases, the J end by 2 bases, with 17 bases between. The CDR3 is 16 residues long. Looked up from germline, CDR1 is SGHVS and CDR2 is FNYEAQ. In DNA, the CDR3 is TGTGCCAGCAGCCGCAACGGAGGACTATACACAGATACGCAGTATTTT. It encodes CASSRNGGLYTDTQYF.

As concerns this clonotype: Since the CDR3 does not end with the conserved phenylalanine or tryptophan, this likely comes from a read error. The V and J genes are TRBV5-1 and TRBJ2-1; D remains unclear. The CDR3 contains 13 residues. Germline assignment: CDR1 SGHRS and CDR2 YFSETQ. V was cut by 0 bases and J by 3 bases, with 4 bases left in between. The CDR3 sequence is CASSLEFYNEQFI. The CDR3 DNA follows: TGCGCCAGCAGCTTGGAGTTCTACAATGAGCAGTTCATC.